The following is a T cell receptor beta chain sequence with its context. Its target antigen remains unknown. Just one base apart from a much larger clone, this may be a read error. The sample comes from a study of T cells in Graves' hyperthyroidism and ophthalmopathy (dated by TCRdb to the late 2010s). Looking at the study overall: Peripheral blood samples were taken at initial diagnosis, before any treatment was given. To identify TCR V-J signatures that set the groups apart, the researchers used a discovery cohort of 90 to 100 patients, made up of 40 to 45 with Graves' ophthalmopathy and approximately 57 with stable Graves' hyperthyroidism. For training and testing, the 100 or so patients in the discovery cohort were randomly divided in a 7:3 ratio. Once sampling was done, hyperthyroidism patients were given methimazole at a starting dose of 30 mg daily, whereas ophthalmopathy patients were given high-dose intravenous methylprednisolone. An independent validation cohort of 18 to 20 hyperthyroidism patients and about 15 patients who later progressed to ophthalmopathy tested prospective prediction of ophthalmopathy. The paper reports TCR Vbeta CDR3 sequencing of 135 peripheral blood samples: approximately 41 ophthalmopathy, some 80 hyperthyroidism and around 17 progressor patients. In addition, the study compared T-cell repertoires in thyroid tissue and in blood from several Graves' hyperthyroidism patients.

Amplification of TCR beta CDR3 regions was carried out from RNA transcripts. A first-round RT-PCR of the TCR CDR3 used the HTBI primer set with the Qiagen OneStep RT-PCR kit. Libraries were constructed in a second round of multiplex PCR, after which size selection and purification were carried out. The libraries were sequenced on an Illumina HiSeq2000 using paired-end 100 bp reads. The published analysis was carried out like this. SOAPnuke was used to process the raw data, throwing out any read that contained adapters or uncalled bases, had a mean Phred below 15, or lacked an exact constant-primer or identifier match. High-quality paired reads were merged with COPE v1.2.5, and unique nucleotide sequences were defined as clonotypes. MiTCR v1.1 was used to align the clonotypes against IMGT TRBV, TRBD and TRBJ reference segments. The analysis included only V-J combinations with a frequency above 0.0001, which together covered around 99% of the repertoires. A TCS score was defined as the ratio between F50 (clonal expansion) and ExV (chaos), using BLOSUM62-based TCRdist between CDR3 peptides within each V-J. Welch's t-statistics and random forest reduced 500 to 650 V-J features to about 12, which were used in a naive Bayes classifier (R e1071). The Morisita-Horn index was used to measure how similar the thyroid and blood repertoires were. The raw public reads went through TCRdb reprocessing: fastp at Q25, MiXCR clone calling, in-frame beta chains kept. Rows are unified per CDR3 protein, each entry keeping the most common DNA and genes. Clone size and V and J calls follow TCRdb, not the original study. Within this sample are 750,000 to 900,000 distinct CDR3 sequences, with 35% to 45% of them counted one time only. 7.5% to 9.5% of the sample is held by the ten biggest clonotypes.

A patient counted as having stable Graves' hyperthyroidism if no progression to ophthalmopathy occurred over 18 months of follow-up. The hyperthyroidism patients were between 18 and 65 years old and newly diagnosed, with a disease duration of less than 2 months. The study excluded patients with uncontrolled infections, other autoimmune diseases, pregnancy or lactation. Clinical symptoms, serum thyroxine and TRAb, thyroid ultrasound, and orbital computed tomography formed the basis for the diagnoses. PBMCs were separated from under 12 ml of fresh peripheral blood using Ficoll-Paque density gradient centrifugation. Total RNA was extracted using Trizol reagent, and RNA quality was assessed on an Agilent 2100 Bioanalyzer. The full study reports these points: Most expanded thyroid clonotypes (frequency above 0.001) were also found in blood, which suggests that blood repertoires may mirror thyroid immune responses. In validation, the model predicted progression to ophthalmopathy with 55% to 71% sensitivity and less than 75% specificity, a median of approximately 6.7 months before onset. Sample size was not statistically predetermined, and investigators were not blinded to group allocation. A 13 V-J signature model separated ophthalmopathy from stable hyperthyroidism, with 87.88% sensitivity and approximately 81% specificity in cross-validation and 80%/75% in testing.

The CDR3 runs 14 amino acids, cysteine and phenylalanine included. Only the CDR3 DNA is retained, 42 bases long and in frame from the first base. CDR1 and CDR2 (SEHNR, FQNEAQ) derive from the germline V gene (reference sequence). The trim is 0 bases for V and 0 bases for J, with a gap of 5 bases between the germline ends. The sequenced material came from blood. The sequence derives from a man between 18 and 35 years old with Graves' hyperthyroidism. The chain uses TRBV7-9 and TRBJ2-5, with no D gene named confidently. Here the CDR3 is given as CASSLASNQETQYF. The nucleotide sequence reads TGTGCCAGCAGCTTAGCGTCCAACCAAGAGACCCAGTACTTC.